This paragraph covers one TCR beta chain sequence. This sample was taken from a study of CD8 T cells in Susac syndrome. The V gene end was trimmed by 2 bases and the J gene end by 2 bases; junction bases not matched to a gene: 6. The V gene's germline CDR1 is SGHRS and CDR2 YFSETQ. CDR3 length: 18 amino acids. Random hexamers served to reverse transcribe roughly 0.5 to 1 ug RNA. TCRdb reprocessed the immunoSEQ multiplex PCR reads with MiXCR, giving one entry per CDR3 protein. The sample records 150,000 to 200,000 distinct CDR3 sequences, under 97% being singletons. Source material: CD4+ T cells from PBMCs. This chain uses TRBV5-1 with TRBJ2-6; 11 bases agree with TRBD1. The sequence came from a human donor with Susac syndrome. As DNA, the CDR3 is TGCGCCAGCAGCTTCCGGGACAGGGGGATGGCTGGGGCCAACGTCCTGACTTTC. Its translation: CASSFRDRGMAGANVLTF.